Presented here are 32 T cell receptor beta chains from one specimen sequenced in a study of T cells after yellow fever vaccination. TCRdb used MiXCR to reprocess the 5' RACE reads, holding one entry per CDR3 protein. The table shows 90,000 to 150,000 distinct CDR3 sequences, with 6.5% to 9% occurring only once. The specimen comprised CD4+ T cells sorted from PBMCs, sampled more than 35 days after the first yellow fever vaccination. Receptors were obtained from a man aged 18 to 35 who received the YFV17D yellow fever vaccine.

This sequence joins TRBV10-3 and TRBJ1-5; no clear D. Germline-derived CDR1 and CDR2 are ENHRY and SYGVKD. This CDR3 region has 14 residues. Deletions cut 3 bases from V and 7 bases from J, with 13 bases between. Here the CDR3 DNA reads TGTGCCATCAGTGACCGGCAGGACGGGCAGCCCCAGCATTTT. The encoded protein is CAISDRQDGQPQHF.

There are many counts of this clonotype. V is TRBV5-1 and J is TRBJ2-7; 8 positions agree with TRBD2. The CDR3 spans 15 residues. Germline V gene lookup returns CDR1 SGHRS and CDR2 YFSETQ. V dropped 2 bases and J dropped 1; count of bases not matched to a gene: 5. The CDR3 spells CASSFGGGHSYEQYF. CDR3 sequence (DNA): TGCGCCAGCAGCTTCGGCGGGGGGCATTCCTACGAGCAGTACTTC. The complete variable domain, with remaining parts taken from reference TRBV5-1 and TRBJ2-7, reads KAGVTQTPRYLIKTRGQQVTLSCSPISGHRSVSWYQQTPGQGLQFLFEYFSETQRNKGNFPGRFSGRQFSNSRSEMNVSTLELGDSALYLCASSFGGGHSYEQYFGPGTRLTVT.

This clonotype was seen more than once but under ten times. The CDR3 DNA is TGTGCCAGCGTGGGACAGTATAATGAAAAACTGTTTTTT. Amino acid sequence: CASVGQYNEKLFF. The rearrangement uses TRBV19 and TRBJ1-4, with TRBD1 matching 7 bases. J gave up 4 bases and V 9 bases, and 5 bases lay outside the gene matches. Germline CDR1 and CDR2: LNHDA and SQIVND (reference sequence). This CDR3 has 13 residues.

This clonotype was picked up many times. The rearrangement links TRBV27 to TRBJ2-1; TRBD2 matches at 8 bases. The germline CDR1 and CDR2 sequences are MNHEY and SMNVEV (reference sequence). The V gene end was trimmed by 7 bases and the J gene end by 7 bases; junction bases not matched to a gene: 12. This CDR3 has 15 amino acids. The DNA for the CDR3 is TGTGCCAGCACCAAGGGACTAGGACTAAGGAATGAGCAGTTCTTC. Its translation: CASTKGLGLRNEQFF.

Ten or more counts support this clonotype. J is TRBJ1-3 and V is TRBV4-3; no clear D gene. Germline V gene data show CDR1 as LGHNA and CDR2 as YSLEER. The CDR3 loop spans 13 amino acids. The V end lost 1 base, the J end lost 4 bases, and 5 bases lay between the germline ends. CDR3 nucleotide sequence: TGCGCCAGCAGCCAAGGACGGGGAAACACCATATATTTT. Protein product: CASSQGRGNTIYF.

This clonotype was seen at least ten times. The rearrangement joins TRBV6-5 to TRBJ1-1; tentative D call: TRBD1 (5 bases). CDR3 length: 12 residues. Germline V gene data show CDR1 as MNHEY and CDR2 as SVGAGI. With 6 bases removed from V and 11 bases from J, the gap between germline ends came to 16 bases. CDR3 region: CASSLRGGKAFF. In nucleotides, the CDR3 is TGTGCCAGCAGCCTACGTGGGGGGAAGGCTTTCTTT.

The rearrangement joins TRBV20-1 to TRBJ2-1, with a possible D match to TRBD2 (6 bases). Germline CDR1 DFQATT, CDR2 SNEGSKA (reference sequence). This CDR3 spans 12 amino acids. Trimming pared 3 bases from V and 14 bases from J, leaving 17 bases between. The CDR3: CSASVQPSEKFF. The CDR3, as DNA: TGCAGTGCTAGTGTGCAGCCTAGCGAAAAGTTCTTC.

This clonotype was observed at least ten times. The genes are TRBV18 and TRBJ2-7; D may be TRBD2 (6 bases). Germline CDR1 KGHSH, CDR2 LQKENI. V was cut by 4 bases and J by 0 bases, with 13 bases left in between. The CDR3 length is 15 residues. CDR3: CASSLRDWSSYEQYV. In DNA, the CDR3 is TGTGCCAGCTCACTCCGGGACTGGAGCTCCTACGAGCAGTACGTC.

This clonotype has just a few counts. The germline gene is not matched at one end of the junction; a read error may be the cause. The chain employs TRBV28 and TRBJ1-2; 9 positions match TRBD1. Germline V gene data show CDR1 as MDHEN and CDR2 as SYDVKM. This CDR3 has 13 amino acids. Here the CDR3 reads CASSLGGQGKVAF. In DNA form, the CDR3 reads TGTGCCAGCAGTTTAGGGGGACAGGGAAAAGTGGCCTTC.

This clonotype was detected many times. The J gene is TRBJ2-1, the V gene TRBV7-2; no clear D. V was clipped by 1 base and J by 7 bases, with 8 bases between them. The germline CDR1 and CDR2 sequences are SGHTA and FQGNSA. The CDR3 runs to 13 residues. Written as DNA, the CDR3 is TGTGCCAGCAGCTTAGAGGCGGAAAATGAGCAGTTCTTC. The encoded protein is CASSLEAENEQFF.

This clonotype was counted ten times or more. This chain connects TRBV7-2 to TRBJ1-2; a weak D match, TRBD1 (5 bases). V gave up 5 bases and J gave up 8 bases, with 15 bases separating them. Germline CDR1 is SGHTA and CDR2 is FQGNSA. This CDR3 region has 13 residues. The DNA for the CDR3 is TGTGCCAGCAGCCCACAGGTAGTGGACGGCTACACCTTC. Translating gives CASSPQVVDGYTF.

This clonotype came up many times. Sequence at one end of the junction differs from germline and may be a read error. The V and J genes are TRBV28 and TRBJ2-5; D ambiguous. CDR1 and CDR2 (germline): MDHEN, SYDVKM. The CDR3 is 11 residues long. The CDR3 loop is CASRRQETQYF. The DNA for the CDR3 is TGCGCCAGCAGAAGACAAGAGACCCAGTACTTC.

With respect to this clonotype: With a much larger clone just one base away, this may be a read error. The chain combines TRBV4-2 with TRBJ2-4; 12 nucleotides line up with TRBD2. CDR1 is LGHNA, CDR2 YNFKEQ, per germline. With 1 base clipped from V and 1 base from J, the junction kept 5 bases outside the gene matches. This CDR3 region has 18 residues. The CDR3 sequence: CASSQASGGVFAKNIQYF. The CDR3 DNA reads TGTGCCAGCAGCCAAGCTAGCGGGGGGGTCTTTGCCAAAAACATTCAGTACTTC.

This clonotype was found many times. This chain links TRBV10-3 with TRBJ2-6; D tentatively reads TRBD1 or TRBD2 (5 bases each). This CDR3 has 17 residues. Germline values: CDR1 ENHRY, CDR2 SYGVKD. The ends were cut back, 8 bases at V and 0 bases at J, with 17 bases in the middle. The CDR3 sequence is CAIGGTGVVSGANVLTF. The CDR3 nucleotides are TGTGCCATCGGGGGAACAGGTGTTGTCTCTGGGGCCAACGTCCTGACTTTC.

This clonotype has ten or more counts. The V and J genes are TRBV6-1 and TRBJ1-1, with 10 bases matching TRBD1. Germline V lookup: CDR1 MNHNS, CDR2 SASEGT. Unmatched junction bases numbered 18, after V lost 4 bases and J lost 10 bases. The CDR3 runs to 17 residues. The CDR3 loop reads CASSAATGGRGVVGAFF. The CDR3 DNA is TGTGCCAGCAGTGCCGCGACAGGGGGCCGCGGGGTGGTCGGAGCTTTCTTT.

This clonotype was seen ten or more times. CDR3 DNA: TGTGCCAGCAGTTCCCAACCCCTCGGACTAGCGGGGGGCCGCACCCTCACAGATACGCAGTATTTT. It yields the protein CASSSQPLGLAGGRTLTDTQYF. The chain links TRBV27 to TRBJ2-3, with 14 bases that match TRBD2. CDR1 is MNHEY and CDR2 is SMNVEV in the germline V gene (reference sequence). J was trimmed by 2 bases and V by 4 bases; bases with no gene match: 20. The CDR3 covers 22 residues.

This clonotype has only a few counts. The rearrangement uses TRBV5-1 and TRBJ2-7; 7 positions match TRBD2. V dropped 4 bases and J dropped 0; count of bases not matched to a gene: 7. The length of the CDR3 is 15 residues. Germline assignment: CDR1 SGHRS and CDR2 YFSETQ. The CDR3 is CASSMGGGSSYEQYF. CDR3 nucleotide sequence: TGCGCCAGCAGCATGGGGGGGGGGAGCTCCTACGAGCAGTACTTC.

In its sample, this clonotype was seen many times. The rearrangement joins TRBV10-3 to TRBJ2-5; D is possibly TRBD1 (5 bases). CDR1 and CDR2 from the germline V gene are ENHRY and SYGVKD. CDR3 length: 15 amino acids. The V gene lost 0 bases and the J gene lost 1 base, with 9 bases spanning the gap. DNA for the CDR3: TGTGCCATCAGTGAGTCAAGGGGTGGCCAAGAGACCCAGTACTTC. Translating it yields CAISESRGGQETQYF.

In its sample, this clonotype was seen many times. This chain uses TRBV28 with TRBJ1-5, with D unresolved. The CDR3 runs to 17 residues. V was clipped by 3 bases and J by 6 bases, with 21 bases between them. Germline values: CDR1 MDHEN, CDR2 SYDVKM. Here the CDR3 DNA reads TGTGCCAGCAGTTTGAAATCATTTTCGGTTCGTGGTCAGCCCCAGCATTTT. Translated, it gives CASSLKSFSVRGQPQHF.

The chain uses TRBV6-5 and TRBJ2-1; 10 nucleotides line up with TRBD2. Germline CDR1 and CDR2: MNHEY and SVGAGI. Losses at the gene ends were 2 bases for V and 0 bases for J; bases not matched to a gene: 4. This CDR3 region has 17 residues. The DNA for the CDR3 is TGTGCCAGCAGTTACCCCGCTAGCGGGGGCTCCTACAATGAGCAGTTCTTC. Amino acids: CASSYPASGGSYNEQFF.

This clonotype was recorded a few times. CDR3 region: CASSYQGQANTEAFF. The DNA for the CDR3 is TGTGCCAGCAGTTACCAGGGACAGGCGAACACTGAAGCTTTCTTT. The chain combines TRBV6-5 with TRBJ1-1; 8 bases align to TRBD1. With V trimmed by 2 bases and J by 1 base, 3 bases remained unmatched. Germline assignment: CDR1 MNHEY and CDR2 SVGAGI. The CDR3 has 15 amino acids.

This clonotype was seen only a few times. The chain employs TRBV12-5 and TRBJ2-1, with 10 positions matching TRBD2. Germline CDR1 is LGHNT and CDR2 is FRNRAP. This CDR3 spans 15 amino acids. Trimming at V came to 6 bases and at J to 13 bases, leaving 15 bases not matched to a gene. CDR3 sequence (DNA): TGTGCTAGTGGCCGAGTCCCGGGACTAGCGATGAGCCAGTTCTTC. Translating it yields CASGRVPGLAMSQFF.

This clonotype turned up a few times. The gene calls are TRBV21-1 and TRBJ1-1. TRBV21-1 is designated a pseudogene. This CDR3 contains 14 residues. Here the CDR3 reads CASSKGPGPPEAFF. CDR3 bases: TGTGCCAGCAGCAAAGGGCCGGGGCCCCCTGAAGCTTTCTTT.

This clonotype was counted many times. The rearrangement uses TRBV24-1 and TRBJ2-7, with a tentative D call TRBD2 (6 bases). V lost 8 bases and J 3 bases, leaving 10 bases between the germline ends. Germline V gene sequence: CDR1 KGHDR, CDR2 SFDVKD. The CDR3 loop spans 12 amino acids. The CDR3 DNA reads TGTGCCACCACCTCCGGGGGCTACGAGCAGTACTTC. Translating gives CATTSGGYEQYF.

This clonotype was observed at least ten times. The chain links TRBV20-1 to TRBJ1-1; 10 bases map to TRBD1. The germline V gene encodes CDR1 DFQATT and CDR2 SNEGSKA (reference sequence). V trimming: 4 bases; J trimming: 12 bases; junction bases outside the gene matches: 8. The CDR3 has 12 residues. The CDR3 DNA reads TGCAGTGCTAAACACCGGGACAGGGGTCCTTTCTTT. Its protein is CSAKHRDRGPFF.

This clonotype was recorded at least ten times. V and J are TRBV12-3 or TRBV12-4 and TRBJ1-5; D not certain. Trimming shortened V by 3 bases and J by 6 bases, and 9 bases separated the two germline ends. The CDR3 is 13 amino acids. CDR3 region: CASSLLEGQPQHF. CDR3 nucleotide sequence: TGTGCCAGCAGTTTGCTGGAAGGTCAGCCCCAGCATTTT.

This clonotype showed up many times. The gene calls are TRBV19 and TRBJ1-3, with D maybe TRBD1 (5 bases). Germline values: CDR1 LNHDA, CDR2 SQIVND (reference sequence). The length of the CDR3 is 14 residues. The V end was cut by 11 bases, the J end by 2 bases, with 16 bases between. The CDR3 spells CASMGVFTGNTIYF. The CDR3 bases are TGTGCCTCTATGGGGGTATTCACTGGAAACACCATATATTTT.

This clonotype was seen at least ten times. The rearrangement links TRBV2 to TRBJ2-7; D gene ambiguous. Trimming took 7 bases from V and 6 from J, leaving 7 bases between them. Germline assignment: CDR1 SNHLY and CDR2 FYNNEI. CDR3 length: 10 amino acids. CDR3 residues: CASKVGEQYF. The DNA of the CDR3 is TGTGCCAGCAAGGTCGGCGAGCAGTACTTC.

This clonotype was detected many times. The CDR3 DNA reads TGTGCCAGCAGTCCGACCCGGGACGTCACTGAAGCTTTCTTT. Translated: CASSPTRDVTEAFF. V and J are TRBV7-3 and TRBJ1-1; D perhaps matches TRBD1 (5 bases). Trimming cost V 6 bases and J 4 bases, with 15 bases left between them. The CDR3 has 14 residues. Germline CDR1 and CDR2: SGHTA and FQGTGA.

Remarks on this clonotype: A much more abundant neighbour one base away suggests this may be a read error. The chain has TRBV5-1 and TRBJ2-1, with TRBD1 matching over 11 bases. The CDR3 consists of 17 residues. With V trimmed by 4 bases and J by 5 bases, 11 bases remained unmatched. Germline loops: CDR1 SGHRS, CDR2 YFSETQ. This CDR3 is CASSTWDRGDIDNEQFF. In DNA, the CDR3 is TGCGCCAGCAGCACCTGGGACAGGGGGGATATCGACAATGAGCAGTTCTTC.

In this sample, this clonotype turned up many times. The chain carries TRBV3-1 and TRBJ2-5; 8 nucleotides line up with TRBD2. V lost 4 bases, J lost 5 bases, and 3 bases stayed unmatched. Per germline, CDR1 LGHDT and CDR2 YNNKEL (reference sequence). The length of the CDR3 is 13 residues. The CDR3 region is CASSLRLAETQYF. In DNA, the CDR3 is TGTGCCAGCAGCCTTCGACTAGCGGAGACCCAGTACTTC.

V usage is TRBV7-9 and J usage is TRBJ2-3, with 10 positions matching TRBD2. V lost 3 bases, J lost 6 bases, and 9 bases stayed unmatched. CDR1 is SEHNR and CDR2 is FQNEAQ in the germline V gene (reference sequence). This CDR3 has 16 amino acids. The CDR3 sequence is CASSLSGGAVHDTQYF. CDR3 DNA: TGTGCCAGCAGCTTGAGCGGGGGGGCCGTCCATGATACGCAGTATTTT.